This TCR beta chain was documented in a study of cytomegalovirus exposure and HLA in healthy donors. In the study overall: Later, an analysis reported that the 95 to 150 validation repertoires had used the same platform as the approximately 660 first-cohort repertoires.

This clone was recorded once. The table came from immunoSEQ multiplex PCR; TCRdb's copy has only in-frame clones and leaves some out. Of hundreds of thousands of clones listed, 85% to 90% are singletons. The receptor's source is a woman between 18 and 29 years old in good health and CMV-seronegative. Sequenced material: PBMCs.

Here the CDR3 reads CASSPLYTEAFF. The DNA of the CDR3 is TGTGCCAGCAGTCCTCTATACACTGAAGCTTTCTTT. This rearrangement joins TRBV27 to TRBJ1-1; D is undetermined. Per the germline V gene, CDR1 is MNHEY and CDR2 is SMNVEV (reference sequence). The CDR3 length is 12 residues. V gave up 5 bases and J gave up 3 bases, with 7 bases separating them.